The 24 T cell receptor beta chains listed next were all sequenced from one sample in a study of blood T cell repertoires in COVID-19. The repertoire was sequenced with immunoSEQ multiplex PCR; TCRdb's copy has only in-frame clones and lacks some. This table has about 82,000 clones, around 78% appearing once. Sequenced sample: peripheral blood. Receptors were obtained from a man aged 55 to 70 with COVID-19, enrolled during active disease.

The chain recombines TRBV7-9 with TRBJ2-7, with D possibly being TRBD2 (5 bases). CDR3 length: 13 residues. V was pared by 3 bases and J by 5 bases, with 11 bases between. Germline-derived CDR1 and CDR2 are SEHNR and FQNEAQ (reference sequence). CDR3 region: CASSLDSRDEQYF. In DNA form, the CDR3 reads TGTGCCAGCAGCTTGGACTCGAGGGACGAGCAGTACTTC.

The chain couples TRBV5-1 to TRBJ2-7; D possibly corresponds to TRBD1 (6 bases). The CDR3 consists of 14 residues. The ends were cut back, 5 bases at V and 2 bases at J, with 14 bases in the middle. Germline CDR1 SGHRS, CDR2 YFSETQ. The CDR3 region is CASRRTDSAYEQYF. The DNA of the CDR3 is TGCGCCAGCAGGAGGACAGATTCTGCCTACGAGCAGTACTTC.

This clone came up a few times. CDR3 amino acids: CASSQQATDYGYTF. CDR3 in DNA: TGCGCCAGCAGCCAACAGGCAACGGACTATGGCTACACCTTC. The rearrangement joins TRBV5-1 to TRBJ1-2; the D gene is possibly TRBD1 (5 bases). This CDR3 region has 14 residues. Between the trimmed V and J ends, which lost 4 bases and 3 bases, there was a span of 13 bases. Germline V lookup: CDR1 SGHRS, CDR2 YFSETQ.

V is TRBV27 and J is TRBJ1-5, with D possibly TRBD1 on 5 matching bases. This CDR3 has 15 amino acids. Germline V lookup: CDR1 MNHEY, CDR2 SMNVEV (reference sequence). V was trimmed by 3 bases and J by 4 bases, leaving 13 bases between them. The CDR3 reads CASSFRAGWNQPQHF. Here the CDR3 DNA reads TGTGCCAGCAGTTTTAGGGCAGGGTGGAATCAGCCCCAGCATTTT.

The J gene is TRBJ2-6, the V gene TRBV19, with D hard to call. In germline, CDR1 is LNHDA, CDR2 SQIVND (reference sequence). This CDR3 region has 15 residues. Trimming pared 6 bases from V and 2 bases from J, leaving 11 bases between. DNA for the CDR3: TGTGCCAGTAGAACCTCGGGTGCTGGGGCCAACGTCCTGACTTTC. It codes for CASRTSGAGANVLTF.

The chain couples TRBV19 to TRBJ2-5; TRBD1 might be the D (5 bases). Germline V gene data show CDR1 as LNHDA and CDR2 as SQIVND (reference sequence). The V gene lost 5 bases and the J gene lost 5 bases, with 9 bases spanning the gap. This CDR3 region has 12 residues. CDR3 residues: CASSEKGETQYF. The DNA of the CDR3 is TGTGCCAGTAGTGAGAAGGGGGAGACCCAGTACTTC.

J is TRBJ1-2 and V is TRBV3-1 (or the pseudogene TRBV3-2); TRBD1 matches at 10 bases. V shed 1 base, J shed 4 bases, and the junction held 15 bases outside the gene matches. The CDR3 is 19 amino acids. Germline V lookup: CDR1 LGHDT, CDR2 YNNKEL (reference sequence). DNA for the CDR3: TGTGCCAGCAGCCAAGGGATCGGGACAGGGGTACTCAGTGGCTATGGCTACACCTTC. Residues: CASSQGIGTGVLSGYGYTF.

The genes are TRBV18 and TRBJ2-3; D perhaps matches TRBD2 (5 bases). The CDR3 extends over 12 amino acids. V shed 5 bases and J shed 5 bases, with 8 bases lying between them. Germline V gene sequence: CDR1 KGHSH, CDR2 LQKENI. The CDR3 DNA is TGTGCCAGCTCAGTTCGGGGAGATACGCAGTATTTT. Amino acid sequence: CASSVRGDTQYF.

The CDR3 nucleotides are TGTGCCAGCAGTTACTCTCAGGTGGAGGGGAGGGAGACCCAGTACTTC. Translating gives CASSYSQVEGRETQYF. This sequence joins TRBV6-5 and TRBJ2-5, with D maybe TRBD2 (6 bases). CDR3 length equals 16 residues. Germline V gene data show CDR1 as MNHEY and CDR2 as SVGAGI. The V and J ends lost 0 bases and 5 bases respectively, with 16 bases between them.

The chain is built from TRBV10-3 and TRBJ1-5, with D possibly matching TRBD1 (5 bases). Germline-derived CDR1 and CDR2 are ENHRY and SYGVKD. The CDR3 extends over 15 amino acids. V dropped 8 bases and J dropped 1 base, with 15 bases sitting between them. CDR3 bases: TGTGCCATCTCTGACCGGGGGAACAGCAATCAGCCCCAGCATTTT. It translates to CAISDRGNSNQPQHF.

The rearrangement joins TRBV5-4 to TRBJ2-7; possible D gene TRBD2, 7 bases. The CDR3 runs to 16 residues. V was shortened by 0 bases and J by 0 bases, with 13 bases between the two germline ends. CDR1 and CDR2 from the germline V gene are SGHNT and YYREEE (reference sequence). The CDR3 region is CASSLGGGGASYEQYF. DNA for the CDR3: TGTGCCAGCAGCTTGGGGGGGGGCGGAGCCTCCTACGAGCAGTACTTC.

This clone was recorded a few times. CDR3 sequence reads: CATRLRQEGGEQPQHF. The CDR3 bases are TGTGCCACCAGGCTCAGACAAGAGGGGGGGGAGCAGCCCCAGCATTTT. V gene TRBV24-1 combines with J gene TRBJ1-5, with D maybe TRBD1 (6 bases). CDR3 length: 16 residues. The V and J ends lost 7 bases and 7 bases respectively, with 22 bases between them. Germline-derived CDR1 and CDR2 are KGHDR and SFDVKD.

The chain carries TRBV12-5 and TRBJ2-5, with TRBD2 as a possible D gene (7 bases). The CDR3 covers 14 residues. V lost 2 bases to trimming and J lost 1 base, with 8 bases between them. The germline gives CDR1 LGHNT, CDR2 FRNRAP. In nucleotides, the CDR3 is TGTGCTAGTGGTTTGAGGGGGGGCCAAGAGACCCAGTACTTC. It encodes CASGLRGGQETQYF. The variable domain in full, completed from reference TRBV12-5 and TRBJ2-5, reads DARVTQTPRHKVTEMGQEVTMRCQPILGHNTVFWYRQTMMQGLELLAYFRNRAPLDDSGMPKDRFSAEMPDATLATLKIQPSEPRDSAVYFCASGLRGGQETQYFGPGTRLLVL.

This chain joins TRBV3-1 (or the pseudogene TRBV3-2) and TRBJ2-1, with D possibly TRBD2 on 6 matching bases. This CDR3 is 14 amino acids long. CDR1 LGHDT and CDR2 YNNKEL come from the germline V gene (reference sequence). The V gene lost 3 bases and the J gene lost 0 bases, with 6 bases spanning the gap. The CDR3 DNA reads TGTGCCAGCAGCCAGGGGGGCTCCTACAATGAGCAGTTCTTC. Translated, it gives CASSQGGSYNEQFF.

The V and J genes are TRBV27 and TRBJ1-3, with no clear D. CDR3 size: 14 residues. Trimming left V 7 bases short and J 7 bases short, with 17 bases between. Germline V gene data show CDR1 as MNHEY and CDR2 as SMNVEV (reference sequence). The CDR3 spells CASTFPPPLNTIYF. CDR3 coding DNA: TGTGCCAGCACCTTTCCCCCCCCACTTAACACCATATATTTT.

This chain connects TRBV12-3 or TRBV12-4 to TRBJ1-1, with no clear D. V lost 3 bases and J 1 base, leaving 6 bases between the germline ends. The length of the CDR3 is 13 residues. CDR3 sequence: CASSFSGNTEAFF. CDR3 coding DNA: TGTGCCAGCAGTTTCTCCGGGAACACTGAAGCTTTCTTT.

Only one count was recorded for this clone. CDR3 bases: TGTGCCAGCAGCCGCGGCGGGGAAACAGGGGGTAATGGCTACACCTTC. Translation gives CASSRGGETGGNGYTF. This sequence joins TRBV11-3 and TRBJ1-2; 8 bases agree with TRBD1. The germline gives CDR1 SGHNT, CDR2 YENEEA. The CDR3 runs to 16 residues. V shed 5 bases and J 6 bases; nucleotides not matched to a gene: 14.

J is TRBJ1-6 and V is TRBV6-6; perhaps TRBD1 as D (5 bases). This CDR3 contains 17 residues. Germline assignment: CDR1 MNHNY and CDR2 SVGAGI (reference sequence). Trimming shortened V by 5 bases and J by 5 bases, and 19 bases separated the two germline ends. The CDR3 nucleotides are TGTGCCAGCAGTCGGGACCCAGGGTATTCAAATAATTCACCCCTCCACTTT. Protein sequence: CASSRDPGYSNNSPLHF.

The CDR3 region has the DNA TGCAGTGCTAGTGGGCTAGGAACCTACGAGCAGTACTTC. As protein: CSASGLGTYEQYF. The J gene is TRBJ2-7, the V gene TRBV20-1; D gene unclear. Germline V gives CDR1 DFQATT, CDR2 SNEGSKA (reference sequence). V was shortened by 3 bases and J by 2 bases, with 11 bases between the two germline ends. This CDR3 region has 13 residues.

This sequence joins TRBV9 and TRBJ1-4; D is unclear. V lost 2 bases and J lost 6, with 11 bases in between. CDR1 and CDR2 (germline): SGDLS, YYNGEE. The CDR3 loop spans 14 amino acids. As DNA, the CDR3 is TGTGCCAGCAGCGTCTCCCGGGTGGATGAAAAACTGTTTTTT. Translating gives CASSVSRVDEKLFF.

This clone has a single count. The CDR3 nucleotides read TGTGCCAGCAGTTTATGGTTTGGCCGCGGGGAGACCCAGTACTTC. Amino acids: CASSLWFGRGETQYF. The J gene is TRBJ2-5, the V gene TRBV27, with D maybe TRBD2 (5 bases). Germline CDR1 reads MNHEY; CDR2 reads SMNVEV (reference sequence). Trimming took off 1 base at V and 5 bases at J, with 14 bases between the two ends. The CDR3 extends over 15 amino acids.

The gene calls are TRBV29-1 and TRBJ1-2; 7 bases are shared with TRBD1. Germline trimming cut 6 bases from V and 3 bases from J; bases unmatched to any gene: 7. The CDR3 has 13 residues. Germline-derived CDR1 and CDR2 are SQVTM and ANQGSEA. The DNA of the CDR3 is TGCAGCGTAGCCGGGACAGAATACTATGGCTACACCTTC. Translating it yields CSVAGTEYYGYTF.

Only a few counts were recorded for this clone. The V gene is TRBV7-2, the J gene TRBJ2-3; TRBD2 is a possible D gene (5 bases). V lost 4 bases and J 1 base, leaving 9 bases between the germline ends. This CDR3 spans 14 amino acids. From germline, CDR1 is SGHTA and CDR2 FQGNSA. The CDR3 is CASSSARGTDTQYF. CDR3 DNA: TGTGCCAGCAGCTCCGCGAGGGGCACAGATACGCAGTATTTT.

V usage is TRBV4-3 and J usage is TRBJ1-6; a possible D gene is TRBD1 (5 bases). Per the germline V gene, CDR1 is LGHNA and CDR2 is YSLEER. The CDR3 has 17 amino acids. V lost 1 base to trimming and J lost 0 bases, with 10 bases between them. The CDR3, as DNA: TGCGCCAGCAGCCAAGCCGGGGGGAGCTCCTATAATTCACCCCTCCACTTT. Its translation: CASSQAGGSSYNSPLHF.